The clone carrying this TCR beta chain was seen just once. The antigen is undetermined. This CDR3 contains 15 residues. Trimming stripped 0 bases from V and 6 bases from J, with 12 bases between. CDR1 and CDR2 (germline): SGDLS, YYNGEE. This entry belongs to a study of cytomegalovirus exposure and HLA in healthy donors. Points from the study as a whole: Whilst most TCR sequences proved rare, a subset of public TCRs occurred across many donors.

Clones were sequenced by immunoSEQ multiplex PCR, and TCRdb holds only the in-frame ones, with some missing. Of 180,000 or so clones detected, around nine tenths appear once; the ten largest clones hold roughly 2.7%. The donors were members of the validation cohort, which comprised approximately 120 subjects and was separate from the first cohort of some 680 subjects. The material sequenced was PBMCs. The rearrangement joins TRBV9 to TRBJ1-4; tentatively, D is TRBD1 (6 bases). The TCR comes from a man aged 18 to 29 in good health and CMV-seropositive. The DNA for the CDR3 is TGTGCCAGCAGCGTAGGGGCAGGGGCGCATGAAAAACTGTTTTTT. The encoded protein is CASSVGAGAHEKLFF.